This T cell receptor (beta chain) is from a study of OX40 agonist ivuxolimab in advanced cancers. Germline trimming cut 2 bases from V and 7 bases from J; bases unmatched to any gene: 8. The CDR3 consists of 16 residues. Per the germline V gene, CDR1 is LGHNA and CDR2 is YSLEER. Sequencing used immunoSEQ multiplex PCR; TCRdb keeps in-frame clones, though not all of them. The sample records some 80,000 clones, around 94% being singletons. The sequenced sample was CD4+ or CD8+ T cells sorted from blood, obtained in a trial of the OX40 agonist ivuxolimab. The receptor was isolated from an adult with an advanced solid tumor such as melanoma, head and neck, liver or kidney cancer. The genes are TRBV4-3 and TRBJ1-4; 9 bases fit TRBD1. The CDR3 DNA reads TGCGCCAGCAGCCAATCCTTACCGGGACAGGGTGAAAAACTGTTTTTT. It specifies CASSQSLPGQGEKLFF.